This is a list of T cell receptor beta chains from one sample in a study of liver allograft versus peripheral blood T cells. TCRdb re-called the reads through MiXCR, storing one row per CDR3 protein. The top ten clones hold about 13% of a sample with fewer than 15,000 distinct CDR3 sequences, approximately 17% of them seen once. These TCRs come from a human patient who had a liver transplant. Some T cells may trace back to the graft donor. The CDR3 runs from the conserved cysteine through the conserved F or W. The D gene is left open where the match is weak. Some rows have no size entry. The others give once, few or many, or a class for an expanded clone.

TRBJ1-2	TRBV7-2	-	many	CASSLALTLGGYTF	TGTGCCAGCAGCTTAGCGCTAACCTTAGGCGGCTACACCTTC
TRBJ2-1	TRBV6-5	TRBD2	-	CASSTDYAGDNEQFF	TGTGCCAGCAGTACGGACTACGCGGGGGACAATGAGCAGTTCTTC
TRBJ1-5	TRBV19	-	many	CASSTNFVPYSNQPQHF	TGTGCCAGTAGTACTAATTTCGTGCCATATAGCAATCAGCCCCAGCATTTT
TRBJ2-5	TRBV30	TRBD2	-	CAWSQTSGQETQYF	TGTGCCTGGAGTCAGACTAGCGGACAAGAGACCCAGTACTTC
TRBJ1-5	TRBV28	-	many	CASSHGRNNQPQHF	TGTGCCAGCAGTCACGGACGGAACAATCAGCCCCAGCATTTT
TRBJ1-5	TRBV7-2	-	few	CASSLVSNQPQHF	TGTGCCAGCAGCTTAGTTAGCAATCAGCCCCAGCATTTT
TRBJ1-1	TRBV6-1	TRBD1	medium-sized	CASSEHTGGGTEAFF	TGTGCCAGCAGTGAGCACACAGGGGGGGGGACTGAAGCTTTCTTT
TRBJ2-7	TRBV9	-	-	CASSAGLKSSYEQYF	TGTGCCAGCAGCGCCGGACTAAAAAGCTCCTACGAGCAGTACTTC
TRBJ2-1	TRBV11-2	TRBD2	-	CASSLTSGGIVYF	TGTGCCAGCAGCCTGACTAGCGGGGGTATTGTGTACTTC
TRBJ2-3	TRBV18	TRBD2	medium-sized	CASSLGLERTDTQYF	TGTGCCAGCTCCCTTGGACTAGAGAGAACAGATACGCAGTATTTT
TRBJ1-6	TRBV5-6	-	many	CASSLPGYNSPLHF	TGTGCCAGCAGCTTGCCCGGATATAATTCACCCCTCCACTTT
TRBJ2-1	TRBV24-1	TRBD1	medium-sized	CATSDWTGGAYNEQFF	TGTGCCACCAGTGATTGGACAGGGGGCGCCTACAATGAGCAGTTCTTC
TRBJ2-7	TRBV18	-	medium-sized	CASSPGLDGEQYF	TGTGCCAGCTCACCCGGACTGGACGGCGAGCAGTACTTC
TRBJ2-3	TRBV13	-	once	CASSGGGYSTDTQYF	TGTGCCAGCAGCGGAGGGGGATACAGCACAGATACGCAGTATTTT
TRBJ2-5	TRBV12-5	TRBD2	-	CASGQGTSGTETQYF	TGTGCTAGTGGGCAAGGGACTAGCGGGACGGAGACCCAGTACTTC
TRBJ2-1	TRBV7-2	-	-	CASSPGFGSYNEQFF	TGTGCCAGCAGCCCGGGCTTCGGCTCCTACAATGAGCAGTTCTTC
TRBJ2-7	TRBV7-2	-	many	CASSLDGSYEQYF	TGTGCCAGCAGCTTAGATGGTTCCTACGAGCAGTACTTC
TRBJ2-3	TRBV18	TRBD1	medium-sized	CASSPGTGGLGTDTQYF	TGTGCCAGCTCACCAGGGACAGGGGGACTCGGCACAGATACGCAGTATTTT
TRBJ2-1	TRBV20-1	-	-	CSARYSYGGNEQFF	TGCAGTGCTAGATACTCATATGGCGGGAATGAGCAGTTCTTC
TRBJ1-4	TRBV28	TRBD1	medium-sized	CASTGGAREKLFF	TGTGCCAGTACAGGGGGCGCGCGGGAAAAACTGTTTTTT
TRBJ2-3	TRBV7-2	-	many	CASSAYTDTQYF	TGTGCCAGCAGCGCCTACACAGATACGCAGTATTTT
TRBJ2-1	TRBV6-1	-	many	CASSSFSRFAEQFF	TGTGCCAGCAGTTCCTTTTCAAGGTTCGCGGAGCAGTTCTTC
TRBJ1-4	TRBV28	-	-	CASSLNRLSMRGNEKLFF	TGTGCCAGCAGTTTAAACCGCCTCTCTATGAGAGGAAATGAAAAACTGTTTTTT
TRBJ1-1	TRBV20-1	-	few	CSAKSGNTEAFF	TGCAGTGCTAAATCAGGGAACACTGAAGCTTTCTTT
TRBJ2-1	TRBV18	TRBD2	medium-sized	CASSRRAGGDNEQFF	TGTGCCAGCTCACGGAGGGCGGGAGGAGACAATGAGCAGTTCTTC
TRBJ2-3	TRBV2	-	-	CASRGPYTDTQYF	TGTGCCAGCAGGGGGCCTTACACAGATACGCAGTATTTT
TRBJ1-6	TRBV20-1	-	few	CSAPRSGARYNSPLHF	TGCAGTGCTCCCCGGTCGGGGGCCCGTTATAATTCACCCCTCCACTTT
TRBJ1-3	TRBV10-3	-	many	CAISVGGNENTIYF	TGTGCCATCAGTGTTGGAGGGAACGAGAACACCATATATTTT
TRBJ2-3	TRBV6-6	TRBD2	medium-sized	CASSSTSGVTDTQYF	TGTGCCAGCAGCTCTACTAGCGGTGTTACAGATACGCAGTATTTT
TRBJ1-6	TRBV28	-	many	CASTRVAHNSPLHF	TGTGCCAGCACAAGGGTCGCGCATAATTCACCCCTCCACTTT
TRBJ1-3	TRBV30	TRBD1	-	CACDRVKNTIYF	TGTGCCTGCGACAGGGTAAAAAACACCATATATTTT
TRBJ1-6	TRBV12-3/TRBV12-4	-	-	CASTRRTEGSPLHF	TGTGCCAGCACCAGAAGGACTGAAGGTTCACCCCTCCACTTT
TRBJ2-4	TRBV7-9	-	-	CASSPTMGQARLF	TGTGCCAGCAGCCCCACCATGGGTCAGGCCAGGCTTTTC
TRBJ1-6	TRBV7-2	TRBD1	medium-sized	CASSTQTGTNSPLHF	TGTGCCAGCAGCACCCAGACAGGGACAAATTCACCCCTCCACTTT
TRBJ1-2	TRBV7-9	-	few	CASSKVPLGRVVKDYGYTF	TGTGCCAGCAGTAAAGTCCCCCTGGGAAGGGTAGTTAAAGACTATGGCTACACCTTC
TRBJ1-1	TRBV20-1	-	few	CSARDRENTEAFF	TGCAGTGCTAGAGACAGGGAGAACACTGAAGCTTTCTTT
TRBJ2-1	TRBV10-3	-	medium-sized	CAISAGGAGEGEQFF	TGTGCCATCAGTGCGGGTGGGGCAGGGGAGGGGGAGCAGTTCTTC